This TCR beta chain was recorded in a study of blood T cell repertoires in COVID-19. Produced via immunoSEQ multiplex PCR; TCRdb's table is partial and in-frame only. The data show fewer than 350,000 clones, 65% to 90% seen once. Trimming stripped 2 bases from V and 10 bases from J, with 15 bases between. The germline V gene has CDR1 MNHNS and CDR2 SASEGT. The CDR3 runs to 14 residues. The receptor's source is a human donor in a cohort sampled during active COVID-19. Sample: peripheral blood. The chain is built from TRBV6-1 and TRBJ1-5; D is uncertain. CDR3 sequence: CASSELGGLDPQHF. In nucleotides, the CDR3 is TGTGCCAGCAGTGAATTGGGTGGACTTGATCCCCAGCATTTT.